Detailed here is one TCR beta chain. What it recognizes is unknown. The junction and the germline gene differ at one end; a read error may be behind it. This record belongs to a study of T-cell memory formation after mild COVID-19. The wider study: The two donors had largely donor-specific TCR clusters. Study outcomes and limitations: Shrinking CD4+ clones resided mostly in CM and EM, and CD8+ ones in EMRA. Pre-infection memory already had some responding clones, implying cross-reactive memory joined. CD4+ bias marked clones expanding day 15 to 37, unlike balanced contracting clones.

TCRdb re-derived calls from the 5' RACE reads in MiXCR, one entry per CDR3 protein. Here the sample spans approximately 60,000 distinct CDR3 sequences, over 7.5% being singletons. Germline-derived CDR1 and CDR2 are SGHTA and FQGTGA. This CDR3 region has 13 residues. V usage is TRBV7-3 and J usage is TRBJ2-3; D unclear. Sequenced sample: PBMCs or a T cell subset sorted from them (not recorded which). This sequence originates from a man aged 18 to 29 who had mild COVID-19 (a few samples of this study predate the infection). Cell type and time point are not known. For the CDR3, the DNA is TGTGCCAGCAGCTTAAGTCCCCGAGATCCGCAGTATTTT. It translates to CASSLSPRDPQYF.